This T cell receptor beta chain was documented in a study of blood T cell repertoires in COVID-19. Assay: immunoSEQ multiplex PCR; the TCRdb copy retains only in-frame clones and omits some. This sample has roughly 180,000 clones; around 90% occur once, and the top ten carry about 2.2%. Germline values: CDR1 SNHLY, CDR2 FYNNEI. The CDR3 contains 13 residues. Trimming took 5 bases from V and 6 from J, leaving 11 bases between them. The rearrangement links TRBV2 to TRBJ2-1, with D unclear. Sequenced material: PBMCs or T cells enriched from blood (not recorded which). The receptor was isolated from a woman aged 30 to 39 who had recovered from COVID-19. CDR3 nucleotides: TGTGCCAGCAGTAAAGGGAACAGCAATGAGCAGTTCTTC. Its protein is CASSKGNSNEQFF.